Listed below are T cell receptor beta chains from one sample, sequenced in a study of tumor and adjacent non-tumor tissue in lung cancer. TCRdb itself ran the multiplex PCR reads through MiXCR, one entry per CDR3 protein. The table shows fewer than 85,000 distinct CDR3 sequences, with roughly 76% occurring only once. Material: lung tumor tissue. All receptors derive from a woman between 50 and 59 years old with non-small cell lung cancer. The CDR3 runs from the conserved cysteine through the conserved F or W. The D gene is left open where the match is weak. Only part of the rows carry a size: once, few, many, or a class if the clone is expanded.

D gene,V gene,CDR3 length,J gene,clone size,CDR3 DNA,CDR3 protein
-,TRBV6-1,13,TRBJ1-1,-,TGTGTCAGCAGTGAGACAGAGAACACTGAAGCTTTCTTT,CVSSETENTEAFF
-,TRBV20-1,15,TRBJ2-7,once,TGCAGTGCTAGATGGATCGAGCGACCACCCTACGAGCAGTACTTC,CSARWIERPPYEQYF
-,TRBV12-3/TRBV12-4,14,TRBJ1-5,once,TGTGCCAGCAGCCTTGATGGGCTAGATCAGCCCAAGCATTTT,CASSLDGLDQPKHF
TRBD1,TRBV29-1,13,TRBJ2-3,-,TGCAGTGCAAGGGGGCCAACACTAAAATGCGCAGTATTT,CSARGPTLKCAVF
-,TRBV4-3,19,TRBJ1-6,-,TGCGTCAGCAGCCAAGATAGGGTGGCCTCAAGCTCCTATAATTTACCCCTCCACTTT,CVSSQDRVASSSYNLPLHF
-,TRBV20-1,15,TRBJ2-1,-,TGCAATGCTGGAGGGACCGAAACGGCCTACAATGGGCAGTTCTTC,CNAGGTETAYNGQFF
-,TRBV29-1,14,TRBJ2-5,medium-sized,TGCAGCGTTGTTGTTGGGGGAGATTGGGAGACCCAGTACTTC,CSVVVGGDWETQYF
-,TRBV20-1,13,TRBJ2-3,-,TGCAGTGTTACCCGACAGGACACAGATACGCAATATTTT,CSVTRQDTDTQYF
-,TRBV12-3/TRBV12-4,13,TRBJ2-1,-,TGCGTCAGCAGTTTTCAGGGGAGCAATGAGCAGTTCTTC,CVSSFQGSNEQFF
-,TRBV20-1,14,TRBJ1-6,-,TGCAGTGGTCTGTCGTGGCGCGGGTTTTTACCCCTCCACTTT,CSGLSWRGFLPLHF